Listed below are T cell receptor beta chains from one sample, sequenced in a study of cytomegalovirus exposure and HLA in healthy donors. Using immunoSEQ multiplex PCR, the repertoire was profiled, and TCRdb retains in-frame clones only, with some absent. Of around 140,000 clones detected, about 80% appear once; the ten largest clones hold 9% to 10%. Sequences were obtained from PBMCs. These receptors were obtained from a woman in her sixties or seventies in good health and CMV-seropositive. Both conserved end residues are part of each CDR3. The D gene is left open where the match is weak. Not every row has a clone size; where given, it reads once, few, many or a size class.

J gene	V gene	clone size	D gene	CDR3 DNA	CDR3 protein
TRBJ2-2	TRBV2	NA	NA	TGTGCCAGCAGTGTTGGACTTCCCACCGGGGAGCTGTTTTTT	CASSVGLPTGELFF
TRBJ2-7	TRBV4-1	NA	NA	TGCGCCAGCAGCCCCTTGGTAGCGGAGTCCCTACTGGGTTACGAGCAGTACTTC	CASSPLVAESLLGYEQYF
TRBJ1-1	TRBV15	NA	NA	TGTGCCACCAGCACTCCTACAGGGCATCGGACTGAAGCTTTCTTT	CATSTPTGHRTEAFF
TRBJ1-5	TRBV5-1	NA	NA	TGCGCCAGCAGCTACTTACCAGGGTTGGATCAGCCCCAGCATTTT	CASSYLPGLDQPQHF
TRBJ2-1	TRBV7-2	NA	TRBD1	TGTGCCAGCAGCTTATCCGGACAGGGCCACAATGAGCAGTTCTTC	CASSLSGQGHNEQFF
TRBJ2-3	TRBV11-3	once	NA	TGTGCCAGCAGCCCGTTAAGCACAGATACGCAGTATTTT	CASSPLSTDTQYF
TRBJ2-7	TRBV28	few	TRBD2	TGTGCCAGCACCAGCGGGAGCGACGAGCAGTACTTC	CASTSGSDEQYF
TRBJ1-3	TRBV5-4	NA	TRBD1	TGTGCCAGCAGCTCGGGAGGGACAGCGGGAGGAAACACCATATATTTT	CASSSGGTAGGNTIYF
TRBJ1-5	TRBV2	few	NA	TGTGCCAGCAGTCAGCACGGATACGGGGGGCCCCAGCATTTT	CASSQHGYGGPQHF
TRBJ1-4	TRBV18	NA	NA	TGTGCCAGCTCACCATCCGCGCAGGGTAATGAAAAACTGTTTTTT	CASSPSAQGNEKLFF
TRBJ1-2	TRBV30	NA	TRBD1	TGTGCCTGGAATTCAAAGACAGGGGCTCAGGGCTACACCTTC	CAWNSKTGAQGYTF
TRBJ2-7	TRBV7-6	NA	TRBD1	TGTGCCAGTGGGACAGGGGGAGACGAGCAGTACTTC	CASGTGGDEQYF
TRBJ1-1	TRBV29-1	NA	NA	TGCAGCGTTATAGGGGACACTGAAGCTTTCTTT	CSVIGDTEAFF
TRBJ1-1	TRBV30	few	TRBD1	TGTGCCTGGAGCCCAGGGGGCGCTCCGGCTTTCTTT	CAWSPGGAPAFF
TRBJ1-5	TRBV29-1	NA	NA	TGCAGCGCCCTGATATCGGGGACACAGAACCAGCCCCAGCATTTT	CSALISGTQNQPQHF
TRBJ2-7	TRBV30	NA	NA	TGTGCCTGGAGTGTCGTGCCGGGAGAGACCGAGCAGTACTTC	CAWSVVPGETEQYF
TRBJ2-7	TRBV7-8	once	NA	TGTGCCAGCAGCAGAGCGGAGGACTCCTACGAGCAGTACTTC	CASSRAEDSYEQYF
TRBJ1-2	TRBV7-9	NA	NA	TGTGCCAGCAGCCCTGACAGGTTTTACGGCTACACCTTC	CASSPDRFYGYTF
TRBJ2-7	TRBV7-9	NA	TRBD1	TGTGCCAGCAGCTGGACAGGGGCGGACGAGCAGTACTTC	CASSWTGADEQYF
TRBJ2-5	TRBV28	once	NA	TGTGCCAGCAGTTTATGGGACTACCAAGAGACCCAGTACTTC	CASSLWDYQETQYF
TRBJ1-4	TRBV9	NA	TRBD1	TGTGCCAGCAGCCCCGTTCGGGACAGCGATGAAAAACTGTTTTTT	CASSPVRDSDEKLFF
TRBJ1-1	TRBV6-5	NA	NA	TGTGCCAGCATGGCCAGGGTGAGCACTGAAGCTTTCTTT	CASMARVSTEAFF
TRBJ2-2	TRBV5-1	few	NA	TGCGCCAGCAGCTTATTAGCGTCGAACACCGGGGAGCTGTTTTTT	CASSLLASNTGELFF
TRBJ1-2	TRBV30	NA	TRBD1	TGTGCCTCGAGACAGGGTAACTATGGCTACACCTTC	CASRQGNYGYTF
TRBJ1-1	TRBV19	NA	TRBD1	TGTGCCAGTAGTGTAGCGAACCTCCGGGACAGGGGGCAGGGTGAAGCTTTCTTT	CASSVANLRDRGQGEAFF
TRBJ2-1	TRBV18	NA	NA	TGTGCCAGCTCACCACCGACGGGAATTGTTAATGAGCAGTTCTTC	CASSPPTGIVNEQFF
TRBJ2-7	TRBV7-9	once	TRBD2	TGTGCCAGCAGCTTAGCTCCAGCGGGAGTCTACGAGCAGTACTTC	CASSLAPAGVYEQYF
TRBJ1-4	TRBV6-6	NA	TRBD1	TGTGCCAGCAGTTTTCCTGACAGGGTGGGGAATGAAAAACTGTTTTTT	CASSFPDRVGNEKLFF
TRBJ2-5	TRBV28	NA	NA	TGTGCCAGCAGTTTATCCGGGAAAGAGACCCAGTACTTC	CASSLSGKETQYF
TRBJ2-1	TRBV28	NA	NA	TGTGCCAGCAGCCTCTCGCTCAGGGGAAGTGAGCAGTTCTTC	CASSLSLRGSEQFF
TRBJ2-5	TRBV18	NA	TRBD2	TGTGCCAGCTCACCAAGTCCAATGAGGCTAGCGGGAGTTCAAGAGACCCAGTACTTC	CASSPSPMRLAGVQETQYF
TRBJ2-6	TRBV4-3	NA	NA	TGCGCCAGCAGCCAAGTGGGGCCCGGATCTGGGGCCAACGTCCTGACTTTC	CASSQVGPGSGANVLTF
TRBJ1-4	TRBV6-1	NA	NA	TGTGCCAGCAGTGAATGGTACAGGGTAACGGCAACTAATGAAAAACTGTTTTTT	CASSEWYRVTATNEKLFF
TRBJ2-7	TRBV7-8	NA	NA	TGTGCCAGCAGCTTAGTCCCATCCTACGAGCAGTACTTC	CASSLVPSYEQYF
TRBJ2-3	TRBV30	NA	TRBD1	TGTGCGTTCGAACAGGGGGCGGATACGCAGTATTTT	CAFEQGADTQYF
TRBJ2-7	TRBV30	NA	NA	TGTGCCTGGGGGACTTTCTACGAGCAGTACTTC	CAWGTFYEQYF
TRBJ1-5	TRBV7-2	NA	NA	TGTGCCAGCAGCCTATGGGCAGGGGCGGGTCAGCCCCAGCATTTT	CASSLWAGAGQPQHF
TRBJ2-3	TRBV14	NA	NA	TGTGCCAGCAGCCAAGATCTTCGCACAGATACGCAGTATTTT	CASSQDLRTDTQYF
TRBJ2-6	TRBV5-1	NA	NA	TGCGCCAGCAGCTTGGGAGGGACAGGGGCCAACGTCCTGACTTTC	CASSLGGTGANVLTF
TRBJ1-5	TRBV10-3	NA	TRBD1	TGTGCCATCAGACAGGGGGACCTCAATCAGCCCCAGCATTTT	CAIRQGDLNQPQHF
TRBJ2-7	TRBV2	few	TRBD2	TGTGCCAGCAGGGGGACTAGCGGGAGTTTCGAGCAGTACTTC	CASRGTSGSFEQYF
TRBJ2-7	TRBV6-1	NA	NA	TGTGCCAGCAGTGAACGCGGGGACGAGCAGTACTTC	CASSERGDEQYF
TRBJ2-7	TRBV7-9	NA	TRBD1	TGTGCCAGCAGCCCAATACTAGACAGGGCCGAGCAGTACTTC	CASSPILDRAEQYF
TRBJ1-1	TRBV11-1	NA	NA	TGTGCCAGCAGCCGAGGACAGTTGATGAACACTGAAGCTTTCTTT	CASSRGQLMNTEAFF
TRBJ2-7	TRBV29-1	NA	TRBD1	TGCAGCGCTCTCGGGGACAGGGGGGCCTACGAGCAGTACTTC	CSALGDRGAYEQYF
TRBJ2-1	TRBV19	NA	NA	TGTGCCAGTAGTACAGCGGAACCCATCCAGCTTGAGCAGTTCTTC	CASSTAEPIQLEQFF
TRBJ1-5	TRBV30	NA	NA	TGTGCCTGGAGTGTACGCGGAGGCCAGCCCCAGCATTTT	CAWSVRGGQPQHF
TRBJ2-3	TRBV7-9	NA	TRBD2	TGTGCCAGCAGCACCGGGGGACGAGCGGGAGGTATCGCAGATACGCAGTATTTT	CASSTGGRAGGIADTQYF
TRBJ1-2	TRBV27	NA	NA	TGTGCCTCCTCGGACAGAGCTAACTATGGCTACACCTTC	CASSDRANYGYTF
TRBJ1-1	TRBV19	NA	TRBD1	TGTGCCAGTGACAGGGGGAACACTGAAGCTTTCTTT	CASDRGNTEAFF
TRBJ1-5	TRBV19	NA	NA	TGTGCCAGTAGTATTGGACAGAGCAATCAGCCCCAGCATTTT	CASSIGQSNQPQHF
TRBJ2-1	TRBV19	NA	NA	TGTGCCAGTCGGGACTGGCTCGCGGGGGAGCAGTTCTTC	CASRDWLAGEQFF
TRBJ2-7	TRBV7-8	NA	TRBD2	TGTGCCAGCAGCCCCCGGCAGACTAGCGGGAGAGACGAGCAGTACTTC	CASSPRQTSGRDEQYF
TRBJ1-1	TRBV11-3	NA	NA	TGTGCCAGCAGCACTCGACAAAGCCTTGACACTGAAGCTTTCTTT	CASSTRQSLDTEAFF
TRBJ1-2	TRBV28	NA	NA	TGTGCCAGCAGTTGGGACAACAACTATGGCTACACCTTC	CASSWDNNYGYTF